The rows below give T cell receptor beta chains drawn from one sample of a study of beta chain features in type 1 diabetes. Sequencing was performed with immunoSEQ multiplex PCR; in TCRdb, only in-frame clones are kept and a portion is missing. The repertoire includes almost 350,000 clones, roughly 8.8% of them detected once, and 0.95% to 1.1% sits in the top ten. The sequencing input was central memory CD4+ T cells from blood. The source is a young man with type 1 diabetes. Each CDR3 is given with its conserved first and last residue. The order of the fields is J gene, D gene, CDR3 length, clone size, V gene, CDR3 DNA, CDR3 protein. The D gene is left open where the match is weak. The listing skips clone size in some rows; elsewhere it reads once, few, many or a size class.

J gene: TRBJ1-5; D gene: NA; CDR3 length: 14; clone size: NA; V gene: TRBV7-2; CDR3 DNA: TGTGCCAGCAGCCACGGGACGGTCAATCAGCCCCAGCATTTT; CDR3 protein: CASSHGTVNQPQHF
J gene: TRBJ2-3; D gene: NA; CDR3 length: 13; clone size: few; V gene: TRBV7-2; CDR3 DNA: TGTGCCAGCAGCCCACCGGACAGAGATACGCAGTATTTT; CDR3 protein: CASSPPDRDTQYF
J gene: TRBJ2-7; D gene: NA; CDR3 length: 14; clone size: NA; V gene: TRBV2; CDR3 DNA: TGTGCCAGCAGTGAGAGGTCTAGCCCCTACGAGCAGTACTTC; CDR3 protein: CASSERSSPYEQYF
J gene: TRBJ1-1; D gene: TRBD1; CDR3 length: 13; clone size: NA; V gene: TRBV30; CDR3 DNA: TGTGCCGGTAACAGGGGGATGAACACTGAAGCTTTCTTT; CDR3 protein: CAGNRGMNTEAFF
J gene: TRBJ2-4; D gene: NA; CDR3 length: 13; clone size: few; V gene: TRBV2; CDR3 DNA: TGTGCCAGCAATGAGGGAACCAAAAACATTCAGTACTTC; CDR3 protein: CASNEGTKNIQYF
J gene: TRBJ2-5; D gene: NA; CDR3 length: 15; clone size: few; V gene: TRBV25-1; CDR3 DNA: TGTGCCAGCAGTGAAGTTAGGCGACTCCAAGAGACCCAGTACTTC; CDR3 protein: CASSEVRRLQETQYF
J gene: TRBJ2-1; D gene: TRBD1; CDR3 length: 19; clone size: NA; V gene: TRBV4-3; CDR3 DNA: TGCGCCAGCAGCCAAGGGAACGGCAGGGGGCGGCAAGCTAACAATGAGCAGTTCTTC; CDR3 protein: CASSQGNGRGRQANNEQFF
J gene: TRBJ2-3; D gene: NA; CDR3 length: 15; clone size: few; V gene: TRBV7-7; CDR3 DNA: TGTGCCAGCAGCGCCGGGACCACGCGTTCAGATACGCAGTATTTT; CDR3 protein: CASSAGTTRSDTQYF
J gene: TRBJ2-7; D gene: NA; CDR3 length: 17; clone size: few; V gene: TRBV18; CDR3 DNA: TGTGCCAGCTCGCAAAACATTCAGGGCGGCGATGGGTACGAGCAGTACTTC; CDR3 protein: CASSQNIQGGDGYEQYF
J gene: TRBJ2-3; D gene: TRBD2; CDR3 length: 17; clone size: NA; V gene: TRBV5-6; CDR3 DNA: TGTGCCAGCAGCGCCCGCCGACTAGCGGGGGGCACAGATACGCAGTATTTT; CDR3 protein: CASSARRLAGGTDTQYF
J gene: TRBJ2-3; D gene: NA; CDR3 length: 16; clone size: few; V gene: TRBV7-6; CDR3 DNA: TGTGCCAGCAGCTTAGGGGCCGGGACCTTAACAGATACGCAGTATTTT; CDR3 protein: CASSLGAGTLTDTQYF